A selection of T cell receptor beta chains follows, all from one sample in a study of identical twins. Using its own MiXCR run on the 5' RACE reads, TCRdb lists one record per CDR3 protein. The table lists 200,000 to 250,000 distinct CDR3 sequences, roughly 7% of them singletons. These data are also associated with another study on yellow fever vaccine responses in identical twins.

Input material: memory (CD45RO+) T cells sorted from blood. These receptors originate from a woman younger than 30 in good health. Both conserved end residues are part of each CDR3. A D gene is named only where the DNA matches it firmly. The size entry is marked missing in some rows and otherwise reads once, few, many or a size class.

D,J,V,size,DNA,CDR3
TRBD1,TRBJ2-4,TRBV2,-,TGTGCCAGCAGAGACAGGGAAGCCAAAAACATTCAGTACTTC,CASRDREAKNIQYF
-,TRBJ1-4,TRBV5-1,many,TGCGCCAGCAGCGCGGACCGGACTAATGAAAAACTGTTTTTT,CASSADRTNEKLFF
-,TRBJ2-6,TRBV14,few,TGTGCCAGCAGCCACGACAGCTCTGGGGCCAACGTCCTGACTTTC,CASSHDSSGANVLTF
TRBD2,TRBJ2-3,TRBV20-1,many,TGCAGTGCTAGAACGGGGCGGGAGACAGATACGCAGTATTTT,CSARTGRETDTQYF
TRBD1,TRBJ2-3,TRBV6-6,-,TGTGCCAGCATAGACAGGGGCACAGATACGCAGTATTTT,CASIDRGTDTQYF
-,TRBJ1-6,TRBV18,few,TGTGCCAGCTCACCACCGGGACCGGTTCCCCTCCACTTT,CASSPPGPVPLHF
-,TRBJ1-2,TRBV12-3/TRBV12-4,many,TGTGCCAGCAGTTTAAGTGGCTCCTATGGCTACACCTTC,CASSLSGSYGYTF
TRBD2,TRBJ2-4,TRBV5-1,many,TGCGCCAGCAGCCGTATCGCGGGGGTCAAAAACATTCAGTACTTC,CASSRIAGVKNIQYF
TRBD1,TRBJ1-1,TRBV5-1,few,TGCGCCAGCAGCTTGGACGCAGGGGGCATGAACACTGAAGCTTTCTTT,CASSLDAGGMNTEAFF
TRBD2,TRBJ2-1,TRBV28,-,TGTGCCAGCAGTTCAGCTAGCGGGGCCTACAATGAGCAGTTCTTC,CASSSASGAYNEQFF
-,TRBJ2-1,TRBV24-1,few,TGTGCCACCAGTGAAGCCAGGGGACGGTACAATGAGCAGTTCTTC,CATSEARGRYNEQFF
TRBD2,TRBJ2-1,TRBV7-2,many,TGTGCCAGCAGCCACAGGCGGGGGGGCCGAAATGAGCAGTTCTTC,CASSHRRGGRNEQFF
-,TRBJ2-1,TRBV6-1,-,TGTGCCAGCAGCGGGGGACAGCGTTACAATGAGCAGTTCTTC,CASSGGQRYNEQFF
-,TRBJ1-1,TRBV5-1,few,TGCGCCAGCGCCCAGACTGCGAACACTGAAGCTTTCTTT,CASAQTANTEAFF
-,TRBJ1-2,TRBV15,many,TGTGCCACCAGCAGAGATGAAGGGTTCGGCTACACCTTC,CATSRDEGFGYTF
-,TRBJ2-3,TRBV20-1,few,TGCAGTGCTGCCGTCCCGCGGGGAAGCACAGATACGCAGTATTTT,CSAAVPRGSTDTQYF
TRBD2,TRBJ2-3,TRBV6-2/TRBV6-3,-,TGTGCCAGCAGTTTCGCGACTAGCGGGGGGGCAGATACGCAGTATTTT,CASSFATSGGADTQYF
-,TRBJ2-7,TRBV11-2,few,TGTGCCAGCAGCCATCCGTCTGGGGGTCATTACGAGCAGTACTTC,CASSHPSGGHYEQYF
TRBD2,TRBJ2-3,TRBV5-6,many,TGTGCCAGCAGCCCGGATGGGCTAGCGGGGGGAGATACGCAGTATTTT,CASSPDGLAGGDTQYF
-,TRBJ1-5,TRBV19,-,TGTGCCAGTCAAGGGGGAACGTGGCAGCCCCAGCATTTT,CASQGGTWQPQHF
TRBD1,TRBJ1-1,TRBV7-8,few,TGTGCCAGCAGCTTAGGGACAGGAGAAACTGAAGCTTTCTTT,CASSLGTGETEAFF
-,TRBJ1-6,TRBV14,many,TGTGCCAGCAGCCCTACTTTTGGGGCGTCCTATAATTCACCCCTCCACTTT,CASSPTFGASYNSPLHF
-,TRBJ2-2,TRBV28,many,TGTGCCAGCAGTTTCTCGCAGGGACTCCTTGGGACCGGGGAGCTGTTTTTT,CASSFSQGLLGTGELFF
-,TRBJ1-2,TRBV20-1,few,TGCAGTGCTAGAATAGGGAGGTATGGCTACACCTTC,CSARIGRYGYTF
TRBD1,TRBJ1-5,TRBV7-8,once,TGTGCCAGCAGCCTCTCCCGGGAGGGCAGGGGGTTCCAGCCCCAGCATTTT,CASSLSREGRGFQPQHF
TRBD1,TRBJ1-1,TRBV27,-,TGTGCCAGCACCCCATTCGGGACAGGAAACACTGAAGCTTTCTTT,CASTPFGTGNTEAFF
-,TRBJ1-6,TRBV12-3/TRBV12-4,many,TGTGCCAGCAGGTACACTAGCAACTCACCCCTCCACTTT,CASRYTSNSPLHF
-,TRBJ1-1,TRBV6-5,-,TGTGCCAGCACCTCGCCGAACACTGAAGCTTTCTTT,CASTSPNTEAFF
TRBD1,TRBJ1-1,TRBV5-1,few,TGCGCCAGCAGCTGGACAGGGGGTGAAGCTTTCTTT,CASSWTGGEAFF
-,TRBJ2-1,TRBV27,few,TGTGCCAGCAGTTTTCGCGGGACAGTTGACAATGAGCAGTTCTTC,CASSFRGTVDNEQFF
-,TRBJ2-3,TRBV5-1,many,TGCGCCAGCAGCTTGGCCTTTGCTAGCACAGATACGCAGTATTTT,CASSLAFASTDTQYF
TRBD2,TRBJ2-3,TRBV3-1,few,TGTGCCAGCAGCCAAGGGTCGGGGGGGCCGACAGATACGCAGTATTTT,CASSQGSGGPTDTQYF
-,TRBJ2-7,TRBV20-1,few,TGCAGTGCTGGTAAAATGGGGGCCTCGGCCTACGAGCAGTACTTC,CSAGKMGASAYEQYF
-,TRBJ2-5,TRBV4-1,once,TGCGCCAGCAGCAAGGGTCTAGCTCCCCAAGAGACCCAGTACTTC,CASSKGLAPQETQYF
-,TRBJ1-1,TRBV2,medium-sized,TGTGCCAGCAGTGAAGCGGGGCGTAGCACTGAAGCTTTCTTT,CASSEAGRSTEAFF
TRBD1,TRBJ1-1,TRBV2,many,TGTGCCAGCAGGGGGACAGGGGGTAACACTGAAGCTTTCTTT,CASRGTGGNTEAFF
-,TRBJ1-1,TRBV12-3/TRBV12-4,many,TGTGCCAGCAGTTTTCGACTCCGGGGGGGGTCGACTGAAGCTTTCTTT,CASSFRLRGGSTEAFF
-,TRBJ2-3,TRBV5-1,-,TGCGCCAGCAGCTTGATTGCTGCAGGGGCACCGGCAGATACGCAGTATTTT,CASSLIAAGAPADTQYF
-,TRBJ1-5,TRBV29-1,many,TGCAGCGTGGGGACGGGCAGCAATCAGCCCCAGCATTTT,CSVGTGSNQPQHF
TRBD2,TRBJ2-7,TRBV5-1,-,TGCGCCAGCAGCTGGGCTAGCGGGAATACCTACGAGCAGTACTTC,CASSWASGNTYEQYF
TRBD2,TRBJ2-1,TRBV29-1,-,TGCAGCGTTGAAGATTCTAGCGGGAACAACAATGAGCAGTTCTTC,CSVEDSSGNNNEQFF
TRBD2,TRBJ2-3,TRBV24-1,-,TGTGCCACCAGTGATATTCGGGGGGGGGATAGAGATACGCAGTATTTT,CATSDIRGGDRDTQYF
-,TRBJ2-1,TRBV12-3/TRBV12-4,many,TGTGCCACAAAAGGCTCGTACAATGAGCAGTTCTTC,CATKGSYNEQFF
-,TRBJ1-2,TRBV10-3,few,TGTGCCATCAGTGGTGGGGAAGGCTACACCTTC,CAISGGEGYTF
-,TRBJ1-5,TRBV20-1,many,TGCAGTGCTAGAGATCCCTGGCAGGGGTCGTTTAGTGGCAATCAGCCCCAGCATTTT,CSARDPWQGSFSGNQPQHF
-,TRBJ2-3,TRBV3-1,many,TGTGCCAGCAGCCCTCCAAAGAGCACAGATACGCAGTATTTT,CASSPPKSTDTQYF
-,TRBJ2-3,TRBV5-1,-,TGCGCCAGCAGTTCCCTTACGCGTGGCTCGGGCACAGATACGCAGTATTTT,CASSSLTRGSGTDTQYF
-,TRBJ2-7,TRBV9,-,TGTGCCAGCAGCGTAGAGGCAGGGTCCTACGAGCAGTACTTC,CASSVEAGSYEQYF
-,TRBJ1-2,TRBV5-1,few,TGCGCCAGCAGCTTGGCCGGGGGCTCCTACACCTTC,CASSLAGGSYTF
-,TRBJ1-4,TRBV7-9,many,TGTGCCAGCAGCTTATATCGGCAGTCGGATGAAAAACTGTTTTTT,CASSLYRQSDEKLFF
-,TRBJ1-6,TRBV11-2,few,TGTGCCAGCAGCTTAGCGGGAAACAATTCACCCCTCCACTTT,CASSLAGNNSPLHF
-,TRBJ1-6,TRBV6-1,-,TGTGCCAGCATGGGGCTCAGGACAAGTTCACCCCTCCACTTT,CASMGLRTSSPLHF
TRBD2,TRBJ2-5,TRBV5-1,many,TGCGCCAGCAGCCCTCTGACTAGCGGATTGGAGACCCAGTACTTC,CASSPLTSGLETQYF
-,TRBJ2-5,TRBV4-1,many,TGCGCCAGCAGCCAAGATGGGGCTATCCAAGAGACCCAGTACTTC,CASSQDGAIQETQYF
-,TRBJ1-2,TRBV27,few,TGTGCCAGCAGTTCCTCAGGGGTTGGCTACACCTTC,CASSSSGVGYTF
-,TRBJ1-1,TRBV19,many,TGTGCCAGTAGTACAAAAATAAACACTGAAGCTTTCTTT,CASSTKINTEAFF